This is a list of T cell receptor beta chains from one sample in a study of cytomegalovirus exposure and HLA in healthy donors. Data came from immunoSEQ multiplex PCR; TCRdb stores just in-frame clones and leaves some out. The table records about 180,000 clones, roughly 70% of them present only once. Sequencing was carried out using PBMCs. Receptors were obtained from a male donor in good health and CMV-seronegative. The conserved cysteine and the conserved F or W are not part of the CDR3 here.

V	CDR3
TRBV29-1	SVGGLREGYGYT
TRBV2	ASSVESNQPQH
TRBV15	ATEQAGSYEKLF
TRBV6-4	ASSVDSGSSNEQY
TRBV18	ASSYTANYGYT
TRBV28	ASSFWLKNQPQH
TRBV6-5	ASSYAAPGAWEQY
TRBV6-5	ASSYSTSGADTQY
TRBV6-5	ASRSGTSTYEQY
TRBV28	ASSLRQGAASNQPQH
TRBV30	AGTSGRVYNEQF
TRBV5-1	ASSLDTSLSDTQY
TRBV15	ATSGRNQPQH
TRBV30	AWSLNYGYT
TRBV7-9	ASSLEQGAWEQY
TRBV13	ASSSGTDTQY
TRBV30	AWSHRGGTDTQY
TRBV28	ASSVHTEGNTIY
TRBV21-1	ASGGLAGGAEQF
TRBV6-6	ASRSWTDTYEQY
TRBV7-8	ASSFSGAGEQY
TRBV6-5	ASSDRQLAKNIQY
TRBV6-4	ASSDSGSDTSPLH
TRBV28	ASSLLPLYRHYGYT
TRBV2	ASSLEGQGATEAF
TRBV6-1	ASSERGIDYEQY
TRBV7-2	ASSLVGGEETQY
TRBV7-9	ASSLGVGTGEKLF
TRBV11-2	ASSFRGQPQH
TRBV6-1	ASSVFQGSTEAF
TRBV5-1	ASSLAGLPSYEQY
TRBV6-4	ASSEKLADNNEQF
TRBV28	ASSHHPVGLRNTEAF
TRBV6-6	ASRDSVYSNQPQH
TRBV9	ASSVGHSNTGELF
TRBV5-1	ASSSSRDSYGYT
TRBV6-5	ASSRQGGTEAF
TRBV7-9	ASSFAANYGYT
TRBV11-2	ASSFTGGNQPQH
TRBV19	ASSAGGGTEAF
TRBV4-1	ASSQGVTGTGEKLF
TRBV6-5	ASSVFGNQPQH
TRBV9	ASSVARVTDTQY
TRBV4-3	ASSQKIGGAGNTIY
TRBV27	ASRDRGNTEAF
TRBV11-2	ASSLEGTSSNEQF
TRBV6-5	ASREQGLDTDTQY
TRBV4-1	ASSQATGINQPQH
TRBV7-9	ASSLGAGATSGVQETQY